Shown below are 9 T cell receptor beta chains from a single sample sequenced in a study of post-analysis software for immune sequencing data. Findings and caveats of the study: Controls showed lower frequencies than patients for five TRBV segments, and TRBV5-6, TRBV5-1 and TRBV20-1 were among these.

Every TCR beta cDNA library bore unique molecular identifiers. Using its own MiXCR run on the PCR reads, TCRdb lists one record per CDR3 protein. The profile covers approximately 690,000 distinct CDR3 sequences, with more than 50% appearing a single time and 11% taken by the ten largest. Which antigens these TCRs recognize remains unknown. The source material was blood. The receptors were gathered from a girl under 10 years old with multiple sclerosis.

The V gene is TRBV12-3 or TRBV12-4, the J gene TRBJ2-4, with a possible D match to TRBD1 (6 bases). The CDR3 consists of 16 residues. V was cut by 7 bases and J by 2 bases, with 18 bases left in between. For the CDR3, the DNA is TGTGCCAGCAAGGTGGGGACATTCGCCACCAAAAACATTCAGTACTTC. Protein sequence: CASKVGTFATKNIQYF.

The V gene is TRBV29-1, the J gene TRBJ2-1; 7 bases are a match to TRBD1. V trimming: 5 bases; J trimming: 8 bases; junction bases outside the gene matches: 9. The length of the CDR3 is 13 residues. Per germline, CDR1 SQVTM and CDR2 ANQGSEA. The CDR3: CSVKVRQGDEQFF. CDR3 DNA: TGCAGCGTTAAAGTGAGGCAGGGGGATGAGCAGTTCTTC.

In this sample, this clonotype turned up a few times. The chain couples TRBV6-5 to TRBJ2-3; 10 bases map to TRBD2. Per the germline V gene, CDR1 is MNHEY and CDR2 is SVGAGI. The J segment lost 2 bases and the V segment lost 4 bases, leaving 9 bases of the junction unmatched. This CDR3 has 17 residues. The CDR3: CASSSQLAGFLTDTQYF. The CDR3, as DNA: TGTGCCAGCAGTTCCCAACTAGCGGGATTTCTCACAGATACGCAGTATTTT.

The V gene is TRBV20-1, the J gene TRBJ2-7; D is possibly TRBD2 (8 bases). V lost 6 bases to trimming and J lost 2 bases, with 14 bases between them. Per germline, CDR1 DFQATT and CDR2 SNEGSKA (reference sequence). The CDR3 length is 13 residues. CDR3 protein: CSAQGGLAYEQYF. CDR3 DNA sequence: TGCAGTGCCCAGGGGGGACTAGCCTACGAGCAGTACTTC.

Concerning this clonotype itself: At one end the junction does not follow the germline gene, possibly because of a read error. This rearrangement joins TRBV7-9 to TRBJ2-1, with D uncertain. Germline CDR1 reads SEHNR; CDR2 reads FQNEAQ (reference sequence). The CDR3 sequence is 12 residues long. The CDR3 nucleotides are TGTGCCAGCAGCTTAGCGGCGGAGACCCGGTACTTC. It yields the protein CASSLAAETRYF. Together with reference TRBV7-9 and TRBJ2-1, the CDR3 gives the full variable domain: DTGVSQNPRHKITKRGQNVTFRCDPISEHNRLYWYRQTLGQGPEFLTYFQNEAQLEKSRLLSDRFSAERPKGSFSTLEIQRTEQGDSAMYLCASSLAAETRYFGPGTRLTVL.

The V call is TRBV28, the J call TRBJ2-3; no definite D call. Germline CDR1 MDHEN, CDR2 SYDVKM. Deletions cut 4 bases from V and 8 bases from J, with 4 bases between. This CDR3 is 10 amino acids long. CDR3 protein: CASSSFTQYF. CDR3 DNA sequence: TGTGCCAGCAGTTCTTTTACGCAGTATTTT.

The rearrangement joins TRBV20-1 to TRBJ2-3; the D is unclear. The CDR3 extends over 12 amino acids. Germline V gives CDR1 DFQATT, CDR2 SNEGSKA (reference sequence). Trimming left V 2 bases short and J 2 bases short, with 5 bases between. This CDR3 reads CSARTDTDTQYF. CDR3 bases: TGCAGTGCTAGAACAGACACAGATACGCAGTATTTT.

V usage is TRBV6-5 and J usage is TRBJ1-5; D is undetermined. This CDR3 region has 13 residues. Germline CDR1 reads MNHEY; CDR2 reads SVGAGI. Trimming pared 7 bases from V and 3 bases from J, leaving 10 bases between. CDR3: CASTTAYNQPQHF. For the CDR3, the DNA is TGTGCCAGCACCACAGCTTACAATCAGCCCCAGCATTTT.

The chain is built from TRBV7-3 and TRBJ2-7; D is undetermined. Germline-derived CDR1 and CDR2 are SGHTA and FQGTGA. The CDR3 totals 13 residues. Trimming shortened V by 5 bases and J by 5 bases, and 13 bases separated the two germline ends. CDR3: CASSPSDPNEQYF. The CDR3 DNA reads TGTGCCAGCAGCCCCTCAGACCCTAACGAGCAGTACTTC.